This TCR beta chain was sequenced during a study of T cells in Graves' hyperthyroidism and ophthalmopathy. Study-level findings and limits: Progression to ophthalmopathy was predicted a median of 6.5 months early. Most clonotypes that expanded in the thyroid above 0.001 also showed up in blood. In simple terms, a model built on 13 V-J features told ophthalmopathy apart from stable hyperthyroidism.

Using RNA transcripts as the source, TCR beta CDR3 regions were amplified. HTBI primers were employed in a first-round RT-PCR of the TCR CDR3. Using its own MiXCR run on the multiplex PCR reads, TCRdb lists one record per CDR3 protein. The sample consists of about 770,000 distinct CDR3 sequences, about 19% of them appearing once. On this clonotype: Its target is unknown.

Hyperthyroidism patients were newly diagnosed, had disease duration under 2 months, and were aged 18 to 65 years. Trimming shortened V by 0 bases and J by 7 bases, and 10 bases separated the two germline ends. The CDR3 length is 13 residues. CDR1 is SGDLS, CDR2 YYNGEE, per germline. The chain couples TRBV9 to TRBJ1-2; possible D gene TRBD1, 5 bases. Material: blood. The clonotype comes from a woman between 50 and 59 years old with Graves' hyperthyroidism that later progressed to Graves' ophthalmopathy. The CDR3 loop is CASSVDVGAGYTF. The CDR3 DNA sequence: TGTGCCAGCAGCGTAGATGTAGGGGCTGGCTACACCTTC.